Below are 17 T cell receptor beta chains sequenced from a single sample in a study of blood T cell repertoires in COVID-19. Assay: immunoSEQ multiplex PCR; the TCRdb copy retains only in-frame clones and omits some. Of roughly 100,000 clones detected, roughly 84% appear once; the ten largest clones hold roughly 4.1%. The sequencing sample was made of peripheral blood. These receptors all stem from a human donor in a cohort sampled during active COVID-19.

This clone was recorded only once. This rearrangement joins TRBV19 to TRBJ2-1; 15 positions match TRBD2. Trimming at V came to 5 bases and at J to 7 bases, leaving 6 bases not matched to a gene. This CDR3 region has 16 residues. Per the germline V gene, CDR1 is LNHDA and CDR2 is SQIVND (reference sequence). CDR3 bases: TGTGCCAGTAGTTCACGGACTAGCGGGGGGGCAAATGAGCAGTTCTTC. Translating gives CASSSRTSGGANEQFF.

This clone came up a few times. This chain links TRBV7-3 with TRBJ1-2; 12 bases are shared with TRBD1. Germline loops: CDR1 SGHTA, CDR2 FQGTGA. V trimming: 5 bases; J trimming: 7 bases; junction bases outside the gene matches: 17. The CDR3 runs to 18 residues. CDR3 DNA: TGTGCCAGCAGCCTACTGGGGGGGGCGGGACAGGGGGCTTCTGGCTACACCTTC. Translating it yields CASSLLGGAGQGASGYTF. The full variable domain, with the rest looked up from reference TRBV7-3 and TRBJ1-2, is GAGVSQTPSNKVTEKGKYVELRCDPISGHTALYWYRQSLGQGPEFLIYFQGTGAADDSGLPNDRFFAVRPEGSVSTLKIQRTERGDSAVYLCASSLLGGAGQGASGYTFGSGTRLTVV.

This chain links TRBV5-4 with TRBJ1-6, with 8 bases identical to TRBD1. CDR1 and CDR2 (germline): SGHNT, YYREEE (reference sequence). The CDR3 extends over 14 amino acids. V dropped 0 bases and J dropped 7; count of bases not matched to a gene: 0. CDR3 coding DNA: TGTGCCAGCAGCTTGGACAGGGGGAATTCACCCCTCCACTTT. The encoded protein is CASSLDRGNSPLHF.

The chain joins TRBV3-1 (or the pseudogene TRBV3-2) to TRBJ2-3, with D possibly matching TRBD2 (5 bases). The CDR3 length is 16 residues. CDR1 is LGHDT, CDR2 YNNKEL, per germline (reference sequence). Trimming cost V 6 bases and J 1 base, with 17 bases left between them. CDR3 in amino acids: CASSDDWTRGTDTQYF. The CDR3 DNA reads as TGTGCCAGCAGTGACGACTGGACGCGGGGCACAGATACGCAGTATTTT.

This clone is a singleton in its sample. This rearrangement joins TRBV5-4 to TRBJ2-5; TRBD2 matches at 7 bases. The ends lost 4 bases at V and 5 bases at J; junction bases unmatched: 11. Germline V gene data show CDR1 as SGHNT and CDR2 as YYREEE (reference sequence). The length of the CDR3 is 15 residues. CDR3 residues: CASSLPSTSSETQYF. The CDR3 nucleotides are TGTGCCAGCAGCCTGCCATCGACTAGCTCTGAGACCCAGTACTTC.

The chain has TRBV5-5 and TRBJ1-2, with unresolved D. CDR3 length: 16 amino acids. Trimming shortened V by 0 bases and J by 4 bases, and 16 bases separated the two germline ends. Germline-derived CDR1 and CDR2 are SGHKS and YYEKEE (reference sequence). This CDR3 reads CASSLDSGAAGYGYTF. The DNA of the CDR3 is TGTGCCAGCAGCTTGGACAGCGGAGCCGCTGGCTATGGCTACACCTTC.

The sample holds a few counts of this clone. The chain employs TRBV11-2 and TRBJ2-3, with a tentative D call TRBD2 (6 bases). The germline V gene has CDR1 SGHAT and CDR2 FQNNGV. The germline V and J ends were trimmed by 2 bases and 4 bases, with 16 bases remaining between them. There are 16 residues in the CDR3. In DNA form, the CDR3 reads TGTGCCAGCAGCTTACGGACTATTGTGAGCTCAGATACGCAGTATTTT. Its translation: CASSLRTIVSSDTQYF.

The chain links TRBV7-2 to TRBJ2-3; 12 bases are a match to TRBD1. Germline V gives CDR1 SGHTA, CDR2 FQGNSA. CDR3 length: 16 amino acids. The V segment lost 5 bases and the J segment 4 bases; nucleotides outside the gene matches: 7. The CDR3, as DNA: TGTGCCAGCAGCCCCCTGGGGACAGGGGGCCCAGATACGCAGTATTTT. Its protein is CASSPLGTGGPDTQYF.

The rearrangement links TRBV4-2 to TRBJ1-2, with a weak D call TRBD1 (5 bases). The V end was cut by 8 bases, the J end by 5 bases, with 12 bases between. This CDR3 has 12 residues. Germline V CDR1 and CDR2: LGHNA, YNFKEQ. In DNA, the CDR3 is TGTGCCAGCGCGGGGTGGGGGTATGGCTACACCTTC. Translated, it gives CASAGWGYGYTF.

V gene TRBV5-1 combines with J gene TRBJ2-7; 9 nucleotides align to TRBD2. With V trimmed by 0 bases and J by 1 base, 11 bases remained unmatched. The CDR3 consists of 18 residues. Germline V gives CDR1 SGHRS, CDR2 YFSETQ. The DNA of the CDR3 is TGCGCCAGCAGCTTGGTGTCCTCCAATAGCGGGGGATCCTACGAGCAGTACTTC. Translated, it gives CASSLVSSNSGGSYEQYF. Together with reference TRBV5-1 and TRBJ2-7, the CDR3 gives the full variable domain: KAGVTQTPRYLIKTRGQQVTLSCSPISGHRSVSWYQQTPGQGLQFLFEYFSETQRNKGNFPGRFSGRQFSNSRSEMNVSTLELGDSALYLCASSLVSSNSGGSYEQYFGPGTRLTVT.

V is TRBV4-2 and J is TRBJ1-1; D is unclear. V was cut by 4 bases and J by 1 base, with 13 bases left in between. The CDR3 is made up of 15 amino acids. Germline CDR1 reads LGHNA; CDR2 reads YNFKEQ. DNA for the CDR3: TGTGCCAGCAGCCCAGCAGAGGGTCGGAACACTGAAGCTTTCTTT. This encodes CASSPAEGRNTEAFF.

This chain joins TRBV7-9 and TRBJ1-2; TRBD1 agrees at 7 bases. V was clipped by 5 bases and J by 8 bases; unmatched bases: 8. This CDR3 has 13 residues. The germline CDR1 and CDR2 sequences are SEHNR and FQNEAQ (reference sequence). The CDR3 spells CASSRDRDGGYTF. The CDR3, as DNA: TGTGCCAGCAGCCGAGACAGGGACGGCGGCTACACCTTC.

This clone was counted between two and nine times. The chain joins TRBV4-3 to TRBJ1-6; D remains unclear. Trimming cost V 4 bases and J 7 bases, with 8 bases left between them. The CDR3 has 13 residues. CDR1 and CDR2 from the germline V gene are LGHNA and YSLEER. CDR3 in amino acids: CASSPQQNSPLHF. CDR3 nucleotides: TGCGCCAGCAGCCCCCAACAGAATTCACCCCTCCACTTT.

This chain uses TRBV14 with TRBJ1-1, with TRBD1 as a possible D gene (6 bases). The germline CDR1 and CDR2 sequences are SGHDN and FVKESK. This CDR3 has 17 residues. Trimming left V 1 base short and J 3 bases short, with 18 bases between. The CDR3 region is CASSQVPYRAGYTEAFF. The CDR3 bases are TGTGCCAGCAGCCAAGTCCCTTACAGGGCGGGCTACACTGAAGCTTTCTTT.

The V and J genes are TRBV5-5 and TRBJ1-5; a possible D gene is TRBD1 (5 bases). The CDR3 is 14 residues long. Germline V gene sequence: CDR1 SGHKS, CDR2 YYEKEE (reference sequence). The germline V and J ends were trimmed by 0 bases and 9 bases, with 13 bases remaining between them. The CDR3 protein is CASSLETGLRPQHF. The CDR3 DNA reads as TGTGCCAGCAGCTTGGAAACAGGTTTGCGGCCCCAGCATTTT.

V usage is TRBV3-1 (or the pseudogene TRBV3-2) and J usage is TRBJ1-2, with 9 bases lining up with TRBD1. The CDR3 loop spans 13 amino acids. The trim removed 3 bases at V and 7 bases at J, leaving 3 bases unmatched. The germline V gene encodes CDR1 LGHDT and CDR2 YNNKEL (reference sequence). CDR3 protein: CASSQGDRAGYTF. For the CDR3, the DNA is TGTGCCAGCAGCCAGGGGGACAGGGCTGGCTACACCTTC.

The chain is built from TRBV11-2 and TRBJ1-3, with a weak D call TRBD1 (5 bases). The CDR3 consists of 14 residues. Germline-derived CDR1 and CDR2 are SGHAT and FQNNGV. V lost 5 bases, J lost 1 base, and 9 bases lay in between. CDR3 region: CASSPQVSGNTIYF. As DNA, the CDR3 is TGTGCCAGCAGCCCACAGGTGTCTGGAAACACCATATATTTT.